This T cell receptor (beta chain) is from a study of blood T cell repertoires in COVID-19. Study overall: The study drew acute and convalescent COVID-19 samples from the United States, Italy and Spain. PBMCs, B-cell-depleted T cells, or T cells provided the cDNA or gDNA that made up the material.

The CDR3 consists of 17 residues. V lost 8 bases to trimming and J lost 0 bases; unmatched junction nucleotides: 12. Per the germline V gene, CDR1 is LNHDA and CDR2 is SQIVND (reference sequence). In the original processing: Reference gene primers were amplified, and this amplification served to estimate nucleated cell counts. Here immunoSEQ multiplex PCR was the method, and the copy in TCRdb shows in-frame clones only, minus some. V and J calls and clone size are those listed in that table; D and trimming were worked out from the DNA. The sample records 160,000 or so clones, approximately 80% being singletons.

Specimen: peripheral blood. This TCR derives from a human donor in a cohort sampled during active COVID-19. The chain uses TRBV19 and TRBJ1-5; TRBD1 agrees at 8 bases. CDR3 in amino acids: CASSIPQGANSNQPQHF. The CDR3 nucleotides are TGTGCCAGTTCTATCCCCCAGGGGGCGAATAGCAATCAGCCCCAGCATTTT.